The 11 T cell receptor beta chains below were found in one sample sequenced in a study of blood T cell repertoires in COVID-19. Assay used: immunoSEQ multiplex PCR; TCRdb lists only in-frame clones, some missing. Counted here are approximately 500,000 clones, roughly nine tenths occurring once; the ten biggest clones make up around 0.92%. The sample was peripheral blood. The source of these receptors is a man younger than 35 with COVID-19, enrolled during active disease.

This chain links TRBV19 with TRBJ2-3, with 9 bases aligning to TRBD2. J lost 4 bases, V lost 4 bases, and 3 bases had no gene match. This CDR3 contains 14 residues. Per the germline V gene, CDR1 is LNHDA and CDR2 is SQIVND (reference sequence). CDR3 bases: TGTGCCAGTAGTAGGACTAGCGCAGCAGATACGCAGTATTTT. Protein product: CASSRTSAADTQYF. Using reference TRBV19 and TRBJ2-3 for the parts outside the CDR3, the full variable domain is DGGITQSPKYLFRKEGQNVTLSCEQNLNHDAMYWYRQDPGQGLRLIYYSQIVNDFQKGDIAEGYSVSREKKESFPLTVTSAQKNPTAFYLCASSRTSAADTQYFGPGTRLTVL.

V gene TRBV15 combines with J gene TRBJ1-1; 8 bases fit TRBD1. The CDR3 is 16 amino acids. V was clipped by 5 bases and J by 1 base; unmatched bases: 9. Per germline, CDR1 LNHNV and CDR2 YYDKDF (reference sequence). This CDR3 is CATSPRPGTGNTEAFF. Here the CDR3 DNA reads TGTGCCACCAGCCCCCGTCCAGGGACAGGGAACACTGAAGCTTTCTTT.

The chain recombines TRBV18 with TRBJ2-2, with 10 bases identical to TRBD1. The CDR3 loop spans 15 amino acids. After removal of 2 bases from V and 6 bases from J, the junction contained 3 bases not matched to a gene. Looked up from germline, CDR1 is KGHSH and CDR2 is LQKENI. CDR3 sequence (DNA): TGTGCCAGCTCACCAGGGGACAGGGGCGCCGGGGAGCTGTTTTTT. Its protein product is CASSPGDRGAGELFF.

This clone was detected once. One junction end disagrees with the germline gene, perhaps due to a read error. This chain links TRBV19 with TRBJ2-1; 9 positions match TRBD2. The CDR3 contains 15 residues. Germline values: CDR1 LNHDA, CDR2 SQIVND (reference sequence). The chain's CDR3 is CASSIGTSSHNEQFF. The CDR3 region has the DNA TGTGCCAGTAGTATTGGGACTAGCTCCCACAATGAGCAGTTCTTC.

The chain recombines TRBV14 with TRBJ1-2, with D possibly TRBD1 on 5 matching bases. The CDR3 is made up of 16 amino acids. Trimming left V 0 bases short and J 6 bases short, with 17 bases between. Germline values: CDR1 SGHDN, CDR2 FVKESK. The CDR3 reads CASSQDIGRTGDGYTF. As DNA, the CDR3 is TGTGCCAGCAGCCAAGATATCGGCCGGACGGGGGATGGCTACACCTTC.

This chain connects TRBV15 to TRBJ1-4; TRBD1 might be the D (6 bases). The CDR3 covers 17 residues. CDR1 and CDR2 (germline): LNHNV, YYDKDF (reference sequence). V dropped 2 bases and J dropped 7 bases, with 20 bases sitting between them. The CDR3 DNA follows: TGTGCCACCAGCAGACCTCGTTCGGGGGGCAGGCTTGAAAAACTGTTTTTT. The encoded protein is CATSRPRSGGRLEKLFF. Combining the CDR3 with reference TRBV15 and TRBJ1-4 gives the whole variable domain DAMVIQNPRYQVTQFGKPVTLSCSQTLNHNVMYWYQQKSSQAPKLLFHYYDKDFNNEADTPDNFQSRRPNTSFCFLDIRSPGLGDTAMYLCATSRPRSGGRLEKLFFGSGTQLSVL.

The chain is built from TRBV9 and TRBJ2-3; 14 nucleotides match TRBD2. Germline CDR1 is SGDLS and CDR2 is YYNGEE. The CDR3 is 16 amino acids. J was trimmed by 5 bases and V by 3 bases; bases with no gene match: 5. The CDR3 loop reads CASSAGTSGRRDTQYF. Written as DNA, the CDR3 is TGTGCCAGCAGCGCTGGGACTAGCGGGAGAAGAGATACGCAGTATTTT.

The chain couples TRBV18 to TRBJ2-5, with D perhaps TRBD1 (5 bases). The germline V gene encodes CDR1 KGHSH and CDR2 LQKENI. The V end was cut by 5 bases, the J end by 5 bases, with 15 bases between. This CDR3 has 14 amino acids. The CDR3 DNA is TGTGCCAGCTCAGCAAGCCAGGGCGGTGAGACCCAGTACTTC. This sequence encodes CASSASQGGETQYF.

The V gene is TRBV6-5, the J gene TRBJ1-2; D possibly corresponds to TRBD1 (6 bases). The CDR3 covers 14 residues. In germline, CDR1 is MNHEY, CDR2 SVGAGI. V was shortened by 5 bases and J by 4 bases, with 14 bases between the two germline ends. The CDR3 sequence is CASSRQQGSYGYTF. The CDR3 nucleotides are TGTGCCAGCAGTCGGCAACAGGGCAGCTATGGCTACACCTTC.

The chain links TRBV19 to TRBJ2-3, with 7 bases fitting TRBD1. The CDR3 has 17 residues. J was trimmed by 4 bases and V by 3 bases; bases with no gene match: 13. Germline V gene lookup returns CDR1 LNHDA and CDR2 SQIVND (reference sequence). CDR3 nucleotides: TGTGCCAGTAGTATGCTCCTCTACAGGGGTGTCCCAGATACGCAGTATTTT. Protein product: CASSMLLYRGVPDTQYF.

DNA of the CDR3: TGTGCCAGCAGCTTAGCGGGGACTAGCGGACTTAATGAGCAGTTCTTC. Its translation is CASSLAGTSGLNEQFF. This chain uses TRBV7-8 with TRBJ2-1, with 11 bases that match TRBD2. V was pared by 0 bases and J by 7 bases, with 5 bases of the junction left unmatched. In germline, CDR1 is SGHVS, CDR2 FQNEAQ. This CDR3 has 16 amino acids.